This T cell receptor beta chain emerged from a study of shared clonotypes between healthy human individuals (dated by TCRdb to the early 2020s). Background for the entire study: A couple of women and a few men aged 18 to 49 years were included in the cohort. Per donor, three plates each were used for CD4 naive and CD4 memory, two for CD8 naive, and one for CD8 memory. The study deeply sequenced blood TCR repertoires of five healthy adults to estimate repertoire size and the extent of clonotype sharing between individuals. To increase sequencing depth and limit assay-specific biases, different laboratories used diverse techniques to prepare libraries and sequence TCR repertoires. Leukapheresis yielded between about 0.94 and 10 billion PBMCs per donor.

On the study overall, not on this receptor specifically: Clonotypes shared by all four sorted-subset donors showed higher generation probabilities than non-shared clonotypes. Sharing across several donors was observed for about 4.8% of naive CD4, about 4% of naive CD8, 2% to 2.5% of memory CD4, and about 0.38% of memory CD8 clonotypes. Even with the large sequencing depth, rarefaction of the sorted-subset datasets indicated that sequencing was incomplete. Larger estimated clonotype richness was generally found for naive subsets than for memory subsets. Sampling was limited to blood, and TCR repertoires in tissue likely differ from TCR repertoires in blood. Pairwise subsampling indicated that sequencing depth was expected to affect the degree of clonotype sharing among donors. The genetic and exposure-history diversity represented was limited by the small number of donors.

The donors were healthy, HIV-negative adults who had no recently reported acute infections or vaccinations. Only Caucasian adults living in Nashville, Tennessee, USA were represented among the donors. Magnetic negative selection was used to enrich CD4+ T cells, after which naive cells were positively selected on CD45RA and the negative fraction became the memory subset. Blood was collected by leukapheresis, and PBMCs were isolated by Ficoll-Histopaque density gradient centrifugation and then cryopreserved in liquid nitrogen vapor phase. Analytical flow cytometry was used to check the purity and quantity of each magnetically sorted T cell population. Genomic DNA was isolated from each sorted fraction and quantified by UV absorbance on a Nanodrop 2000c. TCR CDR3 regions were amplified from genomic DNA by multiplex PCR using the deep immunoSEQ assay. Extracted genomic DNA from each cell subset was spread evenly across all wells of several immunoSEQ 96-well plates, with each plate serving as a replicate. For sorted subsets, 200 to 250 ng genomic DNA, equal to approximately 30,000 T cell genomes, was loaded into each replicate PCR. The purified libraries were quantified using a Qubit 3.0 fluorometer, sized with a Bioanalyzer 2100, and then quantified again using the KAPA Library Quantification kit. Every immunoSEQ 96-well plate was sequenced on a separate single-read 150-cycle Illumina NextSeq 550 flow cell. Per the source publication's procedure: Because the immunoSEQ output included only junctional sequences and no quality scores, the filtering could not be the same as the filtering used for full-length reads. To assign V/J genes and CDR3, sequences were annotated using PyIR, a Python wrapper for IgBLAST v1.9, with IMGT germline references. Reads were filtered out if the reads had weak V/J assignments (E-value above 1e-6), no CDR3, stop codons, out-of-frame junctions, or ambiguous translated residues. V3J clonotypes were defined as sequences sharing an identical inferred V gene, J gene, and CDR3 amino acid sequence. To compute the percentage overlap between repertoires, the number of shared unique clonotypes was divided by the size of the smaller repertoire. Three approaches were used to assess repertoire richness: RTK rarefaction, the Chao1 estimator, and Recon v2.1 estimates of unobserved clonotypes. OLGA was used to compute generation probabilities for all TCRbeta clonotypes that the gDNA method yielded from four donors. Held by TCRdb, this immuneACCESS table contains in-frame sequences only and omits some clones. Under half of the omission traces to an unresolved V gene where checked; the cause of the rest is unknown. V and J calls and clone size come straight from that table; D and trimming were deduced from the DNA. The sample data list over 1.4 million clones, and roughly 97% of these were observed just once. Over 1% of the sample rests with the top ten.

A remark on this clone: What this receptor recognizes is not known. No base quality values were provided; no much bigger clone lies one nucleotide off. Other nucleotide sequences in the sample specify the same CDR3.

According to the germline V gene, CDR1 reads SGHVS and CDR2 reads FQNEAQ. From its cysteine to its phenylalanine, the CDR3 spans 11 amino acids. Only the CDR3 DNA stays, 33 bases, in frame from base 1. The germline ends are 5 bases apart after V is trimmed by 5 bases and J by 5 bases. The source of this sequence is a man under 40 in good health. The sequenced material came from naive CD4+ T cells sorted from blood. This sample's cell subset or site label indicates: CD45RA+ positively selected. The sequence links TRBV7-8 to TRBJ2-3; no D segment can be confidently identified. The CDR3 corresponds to CASSPRDTQYF. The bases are TGTGCCAGCAGCCCCAGAGATACGCAGTATTTT.